A selection of T cell receptor beta chains follows, all from one sample in a study of blood T cell repertoires in COVID-19. Only in-frame clones appear in the TCRdb table, and some are missing; sequencing was by immunoSEQ multiplex PCR. The table has roughly 180,000 clones, 81% seen once. Source material: PBMCs or T cells enriched from blood (not recorded which). These receptors all come from a woman aged 40 to 50 with acute COVID-19. CDR3s include the opening cysteine and the closing phenylalanine or tryptophan. Each record gives: clone size, D gene, V gene, J gene, CDR3 DNA, CDR3 protein. A D gene is named only where the DNA matches it firmly. Size values are once, few and many counts, or a class for expanded clones, and some rows have none.

.,TRBD2,TRBV18,TRBJ2-7,TGTGCCAGCTCATCAACTAGCGGGGGCTCCTACGAGCAGTACTTC,CASSSTSGGSYEQYF
.,TRBD1,TRBV19,TRBJ1-4,TGTGCCAGTCGACAGGGTTGGTCAACTAATGAAAAACTGTTTTTT,CASRQGWSTNEKLFF
once,TRBD2,TRBV5-4,TRBJ2-3,TGTGCCAGCACCTCAGAGGAAATGGGGGGGAAGTCTAGCACAGATACGCAGTATTTT,CASTSEEMGGKSSTDTQYF
.,.,TRBV10-3,TRBJ1-5,TGTGCCATCAGTGAGGGCAGTAGCAATCAGCCCCAGCATTTT,CAISEGSSNQPQHF
.,.,TRBV19,TRBJ1-3,TGTGCCAGTAGTATAGAAGCAGGGGGAAACACCATATATTTT,CASSIEAGGNTIYF
.,.,TRBV27,TRBJ2-3,TGTGCCAGCAGTTTAGAAGAGGGTACAGATACGCAGTATTTT,CASSLEEGTDTQYF
.,.,TRBV12-2,TRBJ2-1,TGTGCAAGTCGCTTAGCGGTCTACGCGTACAATGAGCAGTTCTTC,CASRLAVYAYNEQFF
once,.,TRBV6-5,TRBJ1-2,TGTGCCAGCACCTATGTCCAGGGGCAAGGCTACACCTTC,CASTYVQGQGYTF
.,.,TRBV11-2,TRBJ1-5,TGTGCCAGCAGCTTAACAAGCGGGGGAAATCAGCCCCAGCATTTT,CASSLTSGGNQPQHF
few,TRBD2,TRBV11-2,TRBJ2-3,TGTGCCAGCTCCCTGGCGGGAGGCACCACAGATACGCAGTATTTT,CASSLAGGTTDTQYF
.,TRBD2,TRBV5-1,TRBJ2-1,TGCGCCAGCAGCTTGGTGCGGGGGGCCTACAATGAGCAGTTCTTC,CASSLVRGAYNEQFF
.,.,TRBV5-1,TRBJ2-7,TGCGCCAGCAGCTTGGCGGGAGAGGGTCCCCACGAGCAGTACTTC,CASSLAGEGPHEQYF
few,TRBD1,TRBV23-1,TRBJ2-1,TGCGCCAGCCTAGCCGACAGGGGCAACAATGAGCAGTTCTTC,CASLADRGNNEQFF
.,TRBD1,TRBV2,TRBJ1-5,TGTGCCAGCAGTGAAGCGCCGACAGGGACGGGTCAGCCCCAGCATTTT,CASSEAPTGTGQPQHF
.,TRBD2,TRBV6-5,TRBJ2-1,TGTGCCAGCAGTTACGGGACTAGCGGGAGGAATGAGCAGTTCTTC,CASSYGTSGRNEQFF
few,.,TRBV23-1,TRBJ2-7,TGCGCCAGCAGTCAATCGATTGGGGGCGGGAGATCCTACGAGCAGTACTTC,CASSQSIGGGRSYEQYF
.,.,TRBV11-2,TRBJ2-2,TGTGCCAGCAGCTTAGATTACTTCACCGGGGAGCTGTTTTTT,CASSLDYFTGELFF